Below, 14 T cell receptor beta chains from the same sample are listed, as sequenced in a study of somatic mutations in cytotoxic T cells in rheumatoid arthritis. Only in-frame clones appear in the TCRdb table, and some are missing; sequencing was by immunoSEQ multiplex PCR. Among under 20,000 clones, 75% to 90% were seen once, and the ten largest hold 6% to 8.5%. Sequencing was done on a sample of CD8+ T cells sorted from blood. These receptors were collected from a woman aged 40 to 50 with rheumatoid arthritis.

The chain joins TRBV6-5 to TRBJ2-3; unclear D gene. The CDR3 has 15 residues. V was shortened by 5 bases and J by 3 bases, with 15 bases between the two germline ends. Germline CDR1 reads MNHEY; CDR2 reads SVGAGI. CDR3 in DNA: TGTGCCAGCAGTCCCGACATTGTCCAAACAGATACGCAGTATTTT. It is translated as CASSPDIVQTDTQYF.

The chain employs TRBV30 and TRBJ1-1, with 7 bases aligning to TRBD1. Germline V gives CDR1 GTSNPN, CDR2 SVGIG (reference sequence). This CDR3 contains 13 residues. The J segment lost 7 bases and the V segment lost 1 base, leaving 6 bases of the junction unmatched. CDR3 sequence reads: CAWSGTGTYEAFF. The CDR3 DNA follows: TGTGCCTGGAGTGGGACAGGAACCTATGAAGCTTTCTTT.

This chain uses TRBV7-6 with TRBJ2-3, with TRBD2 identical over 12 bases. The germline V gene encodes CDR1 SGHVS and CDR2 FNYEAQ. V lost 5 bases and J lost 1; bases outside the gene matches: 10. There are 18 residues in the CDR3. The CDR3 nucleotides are TGTGCCAGCAGCCTATCAGGAGGACTAGCGGGGCGCACAGATACGCAGTATTTT. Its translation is CASSLSGGLAGRTDTQYF.

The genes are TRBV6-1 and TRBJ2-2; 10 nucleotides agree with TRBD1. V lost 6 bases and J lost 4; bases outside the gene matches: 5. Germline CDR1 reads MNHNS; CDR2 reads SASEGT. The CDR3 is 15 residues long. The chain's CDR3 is CASRPGQGFTGELFF. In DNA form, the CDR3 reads TGTGCCAGCAGACCGGGACAGGGGTTCACCGGGGAGCTGTTTTTT.

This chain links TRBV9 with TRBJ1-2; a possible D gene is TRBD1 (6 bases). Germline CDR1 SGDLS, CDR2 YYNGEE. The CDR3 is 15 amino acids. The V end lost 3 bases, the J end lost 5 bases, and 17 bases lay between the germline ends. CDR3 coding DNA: TGTGCCAGCAGCGCCTCCGGGACAAACTATTATGGCTACACCTTC. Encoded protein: CASSASGTNYYGYTF.

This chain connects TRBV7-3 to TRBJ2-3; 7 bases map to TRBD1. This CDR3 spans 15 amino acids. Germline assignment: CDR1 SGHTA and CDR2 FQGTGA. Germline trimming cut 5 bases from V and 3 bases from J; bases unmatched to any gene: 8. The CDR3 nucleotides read TGTGCCAGCAGCCTCAACAGGGGCAGAACAGATACGCAGTATTTT. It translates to CASSLNRGRTDTQYF.

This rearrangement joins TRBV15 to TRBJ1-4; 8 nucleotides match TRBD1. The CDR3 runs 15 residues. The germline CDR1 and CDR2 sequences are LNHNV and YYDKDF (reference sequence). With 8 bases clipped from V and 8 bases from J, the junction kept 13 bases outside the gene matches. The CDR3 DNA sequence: TGTGCCACCTGGGCAGGGGGCGATTTAAAAGAAAAACTGTTTTTT. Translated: CATWAGGDLKEKLFF.

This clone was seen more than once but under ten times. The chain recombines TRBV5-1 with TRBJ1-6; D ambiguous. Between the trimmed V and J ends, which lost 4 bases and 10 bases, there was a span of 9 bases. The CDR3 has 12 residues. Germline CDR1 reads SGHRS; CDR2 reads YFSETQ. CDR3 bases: TGCGCCAGCAGCATTGGCGGCTCACCCCTCCACTTT. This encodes CASSIGGSPLHF.

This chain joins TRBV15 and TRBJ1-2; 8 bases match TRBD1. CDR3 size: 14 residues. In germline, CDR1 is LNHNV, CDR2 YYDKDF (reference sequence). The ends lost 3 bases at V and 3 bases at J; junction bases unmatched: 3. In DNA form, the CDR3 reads TGTGCCACCAGCAGGACAGGGGAAGACTATGGCTACACCTTC. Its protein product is CATSRTGEDYGYTF.

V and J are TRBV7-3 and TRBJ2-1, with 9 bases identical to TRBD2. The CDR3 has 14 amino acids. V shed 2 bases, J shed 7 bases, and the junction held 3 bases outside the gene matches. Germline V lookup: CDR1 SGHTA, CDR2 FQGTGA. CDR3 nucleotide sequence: TGTGCCAGCAGCTTAGCGGGGGGGCATAATGAGCAGTTCTTC. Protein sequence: CASSLAGGHNEQFF. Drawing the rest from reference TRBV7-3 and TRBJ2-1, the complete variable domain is GAGVSQTPSNKVTEKGKYVELRCDPISGHTALYWYRQSLGQGPEFLIYFQGTGAADDSGLPNDRFFAVRPEGSVSTLKIQRTERGDSAVYLCASSLAGGHNEQFFGPGTRLTVL.

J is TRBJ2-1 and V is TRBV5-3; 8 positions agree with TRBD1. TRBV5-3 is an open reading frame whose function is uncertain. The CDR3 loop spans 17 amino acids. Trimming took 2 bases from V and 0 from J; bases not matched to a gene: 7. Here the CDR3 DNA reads TGTGCCAGAAGCTTCTCCCGGGACAGGCCCTCCTACAATGAGCAGTTCTTC. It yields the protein CARSFSRDRPSYNEQFF.

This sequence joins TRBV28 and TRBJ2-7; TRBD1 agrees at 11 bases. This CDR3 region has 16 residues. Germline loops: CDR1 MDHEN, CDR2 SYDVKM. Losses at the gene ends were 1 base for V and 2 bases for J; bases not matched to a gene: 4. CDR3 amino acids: CASSLSGTGGTYEQYF. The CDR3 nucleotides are TGTGCCAGCAGTTTATCTGGGACAGGGGGTACCTACGAGCAGTACTTC.

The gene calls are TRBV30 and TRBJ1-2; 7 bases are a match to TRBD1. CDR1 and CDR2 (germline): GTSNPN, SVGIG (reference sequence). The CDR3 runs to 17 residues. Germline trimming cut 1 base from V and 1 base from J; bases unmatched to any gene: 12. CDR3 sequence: CAWSGIRDSRFNYGYTF. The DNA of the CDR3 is TGTGCCTGGAGTGGTATCCGGGACAGCCGATTTAACTATGGCTACACCTTC. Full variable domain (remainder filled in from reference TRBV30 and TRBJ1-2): SQTIHQWPATLVQPVGSPLSLECTVEGTSNPNLYWYRQAAGRGLQLLFYSVGIGQISSEVPQNLSASRPQDRQFILSSKKLLLSDSGFYLCAWSGIRDSRFNYGYTFGSGTRLTVV.

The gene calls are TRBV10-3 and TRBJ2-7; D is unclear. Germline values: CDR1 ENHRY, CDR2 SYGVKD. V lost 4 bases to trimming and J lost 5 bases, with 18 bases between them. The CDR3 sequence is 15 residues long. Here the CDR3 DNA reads TGTGCCATCAGTGGTATGACTGGCTTGTTAGACGAGCAGTACTTC. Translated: CAISGMTGLLDEQYF.